The 26 T cell receptor beta chains listed next were all sequenced from one sample in a study of OX40 agonist ivuxolimab in advanced cancers. Method: immunoSEQ multiplex PCR; TCRdb's copy keeps in-frame clones and lacks some. The sample records 95,000 to 150,000 clones, about 90% being singletons. Source: CD4+ or CD8+ T cells sorted from blood, taken in a trial of the OX40 agonist ivuxolimab. Receptors were obtained from an adult with an advanced solid tumor such as melanoma, head and neck, liver or kidney cancer.

The rearrangement uses TRBV10-3 and TRBJ1-1; D unresolved. The V end was cut by 1 base, the J end by 1 base, with 10 bases between. From germline, CDR1 is ENHRY and CDR2 SYGVKD. This CDR3 has 15 amino acids. DNA for the CDR3: TGTGCCATCAGTGAGTTGGAACCTTCGAACACTGAAGCTTTCTTT. Translating it yields CAISELEPSNTEAFF.

This clone was recorded only once. The rearrangement uses TRBV12-5 and TRBJ2-7; no reliable D call. The CDR3 runs 11 residues. Trimming shortened V by 1 base and J by 5 bases, and 3 bases separated the two germline ends. Germline CDR1 LGHNT, CDR2 FRNRAP. The CDR3 bases are TGTGCTAGTGGTTTGGGGGACGAGCAGTACTTC. This encodes CASGLGDEQYF.

This chain links TRBV2 with TRBJ2-7, with no clear D. The CDR3 is made up of 11 amino acids. V was trimmed by 7 bases and J by 3 bases, leaving 7 bases between them. Per germline, CDR1 SNHLY and CDR2 FYNNEI. In DNA, the CDR3 is TGTGCCAGCACAACGCTCTACGAGCAGTACTTC. Encoded protein: CASTTLYEQYF.

In nucleotides, the CDR3 is TGTGCCAGCAGCTCCACGTTCAGGGGTCGGCTAGCGGGGGACAATGAGCAGTTCTTC. This encodes CASSSTFRGRLAGDNEQFF. This sequence joins TRBV11-2 and TRBJ2-1; 10 positions match TRBD2. Germline CDR1 SGHAT, CDR2 FQNNGV. V trimming: 4 bases; J trimming: 5 bases; junction bases outside the gene matches: 17. CDR3 length: 19 amino acids.

The chain couples TRBV7-3 to TRBJ1-1; 8 bases fit TRBD1. Germline V gene lookup returns CDR1 SGHTA and CDR2 FQGTGA. The CDR3 has 13 amino acids. V shed 5 bases and J 8 bases; nucleotides not matched to a gene: 7. The CDR3 loop is CASSPGQGLEAFF. CDR3 sequence (DNA): TGTGCCAGCAGCCCAGGACAGGGTCTCGAAGCTTTCTTT.

The CDR3 protein is CASSIYGRATNEKLFF. The CDR3 DNA follows: TGTGCCAGTAGTATATACGGCAGGGCAACTAATGAAAAACTGTTTTTT. V is TRBV19 and J is TRBJ1-4, with a weak D call TRBD1 (5 bases). The CDR3 is 16 residues long. Trimming cost V 2 bases and J 0 bases, with 10 bases left between them. CDR1 LNHDA and CDR2 SQIVND come from the germline V gene (reference sequence). The whole variable domain, remainder taken from reference TRBV19 and TRBJ1-4, is DGGITQSPKYLFRKEGQNVTLSCEQNLNHDAMYWYRQDPGQGLRLIYYSQIVNDFQKGDIAEGYSVSREKKESFPLTVTSAQKNPTAFYLCASSIYGRATNEKLFFGSGTQLSVL.

This chain connects TRBV4-1 to TRBJ2-1; TRBD2 matches at 8 bases. The CDR3 runs 16 residues. In germline, CDR1 is MGHRA, CDR2 YSYEKL. J was trimmed by 5 bases and V by 4 bases; bases with no gene match: 10. CDR3: CASSPSTSVGNNEQFF. CDR3 DNA sequence: TGCGCCAGCAGCCCTTCGACTAGCGTGGGGAACAATGAGCAGTTCTTC.

V gene TRBV15 combines with J gene TRBJ2-7, with TRBD1 as a possible D gene (5 bases). The CDR3 has 14 amino acids. V was clipped by 3 bases and J by 4 bases, with 13 bases between them. Per the germline V gene, CDR1 is LNHNV and CDR2 is YYDKDF (reference sequence). The CDR3 DNA sequence: TGTGCCACCAGCAGGACAGTGGAAGTTTACGAGCAGTACTTC. It is translated as CATSRTVEVYEQYF.

The chain combines TRBV4-2 with TRBJ2-3; a weak D match, TRBD2 (6 bases). Germline CDR1 and CDR2: LGHNA and YNFKEQ. The V gene lost 2 bases and the J gene lost 3 bases, with 9 bases spanning the gap. The CDR3 covers 14 residues. CDR3 sequence reads: CASSQRTTTDTQYF. CDR3 nucleotides: TGTGCCAGCAGCCAACGGACTACTACAGATACGCAGTATTTT.

This chain links TRBV7-9 with TRBJ2-5, with 7 bases that match TRBD1. With 4 bases clipped from V and 2 bases from J, the junction kept 1 base outside the gene matches. Germline lookup yields CDR1 SEHNR and CDR2 FQNEAQ (reference sequence). The CDR3 length is 13 residues. CDR3 sequence: CASSSTGQETQYF. CDR3 nucleotide sequence: TGTGCCAGCAGCTCGACAGGGCAAGAGACCCAGTACTTC.

This clone was detected only once. V usage is TRBV5-1 and J usage is TRBJ2-1; 8 bases align to TRBD1. Looked up from germline, CDR1 is SGHRS and CDR2 is YFSETQ. V lost 2 bases, J lost 5 bases, and 3 bases stayed unmatched. This CDR3 spans 14 amino acids. CDR3 bases: TGCGCCAGCAGCTTCCAGGGGGCCAACAATGAGCAGTTCTTC. Its translation is CASSFQGANNEQFF. The full variable domain, rest sourced from reference TRBV5-1 and TRBJ2-1, is KAGVTQTPRYLIKTRGQQVTLSCSPISGHRSVSWYQQTPGQGLQFLFEYFSETQRNKGNFPGRFSGRQFSNSRSEMNVSTLELGDSALYLCASSFQGANNEQFFGPGTRLTVL.

The chain has TRBV5-6 and TRBJ2-1; 8 positions agree with TRBD1. Per the germline V gene, CDR1 is SGHDT and CDR2 is YYEEEE. The CDR3 is 15 residues long. Trimming removed 1 base from V and 6 bases from J; junction bases left unmatched: 6. The CDR3 sequence: CASSLTGGTGNEQFF. As DNA, the CDR3 is TGTGCCAGCAGCTTGACAGGGGGGACGGGCAATGAGCAGTTCTTC.

This chain connects TRBV5-6 to TRBJ2-1; 8 nucleotides agree with TRBD2. CDR1 and CDR2 from the germline V gene are SGHDT and YYEEEE. The CDR3 extends over 15 amino acids. The ends lost 9 bases at V and 8 bases at J; junction bases unmatched: 16. The CDR3: CATAEPGRARDEQFF. The DNA for the CDR3 is TGTGCCACCGCCGAACCCGGGAGGGCCAGGGATGAGCAGTTCTTC.

The rearrangement uses TRBV28 and TRBJ2-2, with a tentative D call TRBD1 (6 bases). This CDR3 has 11 residues. Trimming cost V 10 bases and J 8 bases, with 11 bases left between them. The V gene's germline CDR1 is MDHEN and CDR2 SYDVKM. CDR3 DNA sequence: TGTGCCACCCAGGGGCCGGGGGAGCTGTTTTTT. Protein product: CATQGPGELFF.

The CDR3 protein is CASGLVRQAYSGANVLTF. Written as DNA, the CDR3 is TGTGCTAGTGGTTTGGTCCGGCAGGCGTACTCTGGGGCCAACGTCCTGACTTTC. The chain combines TRBV12-5 with TRBJ2-6, with no clear D. Germline CDR1 reads LGHNT; CDR2 reads FRNRAP. The V end was cut by 0 bases, the J end by 0 bases, with 12 bases between. The CDR3 contains 18 residues. Supplemented by reference TRBV12-5 and TRBJ2-6, the full variable domain reads DARVTQTPRHKVTEMGQEVTMRCQPILGHNTVFWYRQTMMQGLELLAYFRNRAPLDDSGMPKDRFSAEMPDATLATLKIQPSEPRDSAVYFCASGLVRQAYSGANVLTFGAGSRLTVL.

The V gene is TRBV27, the J gene TRBJ2-6; D might be TRBD2 (5 bases). The CDR3 length is 15 residues. V shed 8 bases and J shed 4 bases, with 15 bases lying between them. CDR1 and CDR2 (germline): MNHEY, SMNVEV (reference sequence). CDR3 DNA: TGTGCCAGCTCGTCTCGGGGTACGGGGGCCAACGTCCTGACTTTC. Amino acid sequence: CASSSRGTGANVLTF.

The V and J genes are TRBV18 and TRBJ2-5, with D uncertain. The CDR3 covers 11 residues. The V gene's germline CDR1 is KGHSH and CDR2 LQKENI. V was shortened by 4 bases and J by 5 bases, with 5 bases between the two germline ends. This chain's CDR3 is CASSLYETQYF. The CDR3 DNA is TGTGCCAGCTCACTCTATGAGACCCAGTACTTC.

V and J are TRBV28 and TRBJ1-1; D may be TRBD1 (6 bases). Germline V gene sequence: CDR1 MDHEN, CDR2 SYDVKM. V was shortened by 8 bases and J by 4 bases, with 8 bases between the two germline ends. CDR3 length equals 11 residues. The CDR3 loop is CASGQITEAFF. For the CDR3, the DNA is TGTGCCAGCGGACAGATCACTGAAGCTTTCTTT.

The chain employs TRBV25-1 and TRBJ2-1; a possible D gene is TRBD2 (6 bases). Germline CDR1 MGHDK, CDR2 SYGVNS. The CDR3 is 13 residues long. Trimming cost V 3 bases and J 10 bases, with 13 bases left between them. CDR3 in amino acids: CASSDRGEVEQFF. CDR3 in DNA: TGTGCCAGCAGTGATCGAGGGGAGGTCGAGCAGTTCTTC.

This chain uses TRBV28 with TRBJ2-7; D is perhaps TRBD2 (5 bases). This CDR3 spans 13 amino acids. V lost 5 bases and J lost 3, with 11 bases in between. Germline CDR1 and CDR2: MDHEN and SYDVKM. The CDR3 nucleotides read TGTGCCAGCAGTGCCACTAGTTACTACGAGCAGTACTTC. This sequence encodes CASSATSYYEQYF.

V is TRBV15 and J is TRBJ2-2; 8 nucleotides line up with TRBD1. J lost 4 bases, V lost 3 bases, and 4 bases had no gene match. Per the germline V gene, CDR1 is LNHNV and CDR2 is YYDKDF (reference sequence). The CDR3 spans 15 residues. The CDR3 protein is CATSRDRARTGELFF. The CDR3 nucleotides read TGTGCCACCAGCAGGGACAGGGCGCGCACCGGGGAGCTGTTTTTT.

The V gene is TRBV6-6, the J gene TRBJ2-7; 12 nucleotides align to TRBD1. The CDR3 has 15 amino acids. The J segment lost 7 bases and the V segment lost 5 bases, leaving 9 bases of the junction unmatched. Germline CDR1 is MNHNY and CDR2 is SVGAGI (reference sequence). CDR3 loop: CASSHPGQGAWEQYF. In DNA, the CDR3 is TGTGCCAGCAGTCACCCGGGACAGGGGGCCTGGGAGCAGTACTTC.

This clone was seen a single time. The chain uses TRBV5-1 and TRBJ2-7; 10 nucleotides line up with TRBD1. From germline, CDR1 is SGHRS and CDR2 YFSETQ. Unmatched junction bases numbered 3, after V lost 0 bases and J lost 6 bases. There are 14 residues in the CDR3. This chain's CDR3 is CASSLGQGAREQYF. The CDR3 nucleotides are TGCGCCAGCAGCTTGGGACAGGGGGCCCGCGAGCAGTACTTC.

The V and J genes are TRBV20-1 and TRBJ1-3, with unresolved D. Trimming pared 2 bases from V and 9 bases from J, leaving 8 bases between. This CDR3 spans 11 amino acids. Germline V gene data show CDR1 as DFQATT and CDR2 as SNEGSKA (reference sequence). The CDR3 nucleotides read TGCAGTGCTAGAACGGTAGCCACCATATATTTT. This sequence encodes CSARTVATIYF.

This CDR3 reads CASSGGRGVDTEAFF. For the CDR3, the DNA is TGTGCCAGCAGTGGAGGGAGGGGTGTGGACACTGAAGCTTTCTTT. V gene TRBV6-1 combines with J gene TRBJ1-1; D possibly corresponds to TRBD1 (5 bases). This CDR3 contains 15 residues. V dropped 4 bases and J dropped 3 bases, with 15 bases sitting between them. Germline values: CDR1 MNHNS, CDR2 SASEGT.

The chain recombines TRBV29-1 with TRBJ2-1, with 11 bases that match TRBD1. Germline loops: CDR1 SQVTM, CDR2 ANQGSEA. Trimming at V came to 8 bases and at J to 4 bases, leaving 10 bases not matched to a gene. The CDR3 runs 15 residues. The CDR3 nucleotides read TGCAGCTCTCTCTCTGGGACAGGGGGTTACAATGAGCAGTTCTTC. This codes for CSSLSGTGGYNEQFF.